The rows below give T cell receptor beta chains drawn from one sample of a study of control samples from healthy donors and cancer patients. Here immunoSEQ multiplex PCR was the method, and the copy in TCRdb shows in-frame clones only, minus some. The profile shows 90,000 to 95,000 clones, about 82% of them singletons. Sequences were obtained from blood. Receptor source: a man aged 25 to 40 in good health. The CDR3 runs from the conserved cysteine through the conserved F or W. D genes are given only for firm matches. The size of a clone is reported for some rows only, either as once, few or many, or as a class for expanded clones.

CDR3 DNA,CDR3 protein,clone size,J gene,D gene,V gene
TGTGCCAGCAGCCGAGATCAGCCCCAGCATTTT,CASSRDQPQHF,NA,TRBJ1-5,NA,TRBV12-3/TRBV12-4
TGTGCCAGCAGCCCACCGGAAGACAATCAGCCCCAGCATTTT,CASSPPEDNQPQHF,NA,TRBJ1-5,NA,TRBV7-9
TGTGCCAGCAGTTCCGTGGTATTCACTGAAGCTTTCTTT,CASSSVVFTEAFF,NA,TRBJ1-1,NA,TRBV12-3/TRBV12-4
TGTGCCAGTAGCCCTGGACAGGGGACAAAACTGTTTTTT,CASSPGQGTKLFF,NA,TRBJ1-4,TRBD1,TRBV19
TGTGCCAGCAGCTCCGAGGGAACGGTGGATACGCAGTATTTT,CASSSEGTVDTQYF,NA,TRBJ2-3,NA,TRBV7-9
TGCGCCAGCACCCGAGGGCTAGCGGGGGGATACGAGCAGTACTTC,CASTRGLAGGYEQYF,NA,TRBJ2-7,TRBD2,TRBV23-1
TGTGCCAGCAGCCCGCCGCCCGGGACAGGGGCCTACGAGCAGTACTTC,CASSPPPGTGAYEQYF,NA,TRBJ2-7,TRBD1,TRBV9
TGTGCCAGCAGCCAAGGCCCCCTCGGAGAGACCCAGTACTTC,CASSQGPLGETQYF,NA,TRBJ2-5,NA,TRBV3-1/TRBV3-2
TGCGCCAGCAGCTTGGCCTCAAGCCGGGACAGGGGTTTAGAGACCCAGTACTTC,CASSLASSRDRGLETQYF,NA,TRBJ2-5,TRBD1,TRBV5-1
TGTGCCACAAGTGGGACAGGGAGTTCTGGGGCCAACGTCCTGACTTTC,CATSGTGSSGANVLTF,NA,TRBJ2-6,TRBD1,TRBV24-1
TGCGCCAGCAGCTTGGATCCCAGGGGGGGCACTGAAGCTTTCTTT,CASSLDPRGGTEAFF,NA,TRBJ1-1,TRBD1,TRBV5-1
TGTGCCAGCAGCTTACCCACAGGGCGCTACGAGCAGTACTTC,CASSLPTGRYEQYF,once,TRBJ2-7,NA,TRBV7-2
TGTGCCAGCAGCTTAGCGCTTCCGGGCCGCTACGAGCAGTACTTC,CASSLALPGRYEQYF,NA,TRBJ2-7,NA,TRBV7-9
TGCAGCGCTACAGACAGCCGCAACTATGGCTACACCTTC,CSATDSRNYGYTF,NA,TRBJ1-2,NA,TRBV29-1
TGTGCCAGCAGCCAAGTTTTCTCCGGGTCCCTCTCCTACAATGAGCAGTTCTTC,CASSQVFSGSLSYNEQFF,NA,TRBJ2-1,NA,TRBV3-1/TRBV3-2
TGCGCCAGCAGCTTGGAGGGTGATAGCAATCAGCCCCAGCATTTT,CASSLEGDSNQPQHF,NA,TRBJ1-5,NA,TRBV5-1
TGCGCCAGCAGCAGGGAGGGGGCCGGGGAGCTGTTTTTT,CASSREGAGELFF,NA,TRBJ2-2,NA,TRBV5-1
TGTGCCAGTCGAACAGCTTCGAACACCGGGGAGCTGTTTTTT,CASRTASNTGELFF,NA,TRBJ2-2,NA,TRBV19
TGTGCCAGTAGTATCGGAGGGAACCACGAGCAGTACTTC,CASSIGGNHEQYF,NA,TRBJ2-7,NA,TRBV19
TGTGCCAGCAGTTACACTTCTAGCACAGATACGCAGTATTTT,CASSYTSSTDTQYF,few,TRBJ2-3,NA,TRBV6-6
TGTGCCAGCTCACGGGAGCGGCCGGGAGGGAATAATTCACCCCTCCACTTT,CASSRERPGGNNSPLHF,NA,TRBJ1-6,NA,TRBV18
TGTGCCAGTAGGAAGGACAGGGGGAACAATGAGCAGTTCTTC,CASRKDRGNNEQFF,NA,TRBJ2-1,TRBD1,TRBV19
TGTGCCAGCAGCTTAGTAGGGACAAATCAGCCCCAGCATTTT,CASSLVGTNQPQHF,NA,TRBJ1-5,NA,TRBV7-9
TGCAGCGTATTACCGGGACAGGGGGAGACCCAGTACTTC,CSVLPGQGETQYF,NA,TRBJ2-5,TRBD1,TRBV29-1
TGCGCCAGCAGCCAAGGGGGGCTAGGGTCACCCCTCCACTTT,CASSQGGLGSPLHF,NA,TRBJ1-6,NA,TRBV4-1
TGTGCCAGCAGTTCGATCCAACCTGGAAACACCATATATTTT,CASSSIQPGNTIYF,NA,TRBJ1-3,NA,TRBV28
TGTGCCAGCAGTTTATCACACTCCTATAATTCACCCCTCCACTTT,CASSLSHSYNSPLHF,once,TRBJ1-6,NA,TRBV27
TGCGCCAGCAGCCATGGACAGGGGGCAGGGAACACTGAAGCTTTCTTT,CASSHGQGAGNTEAFF,many,TRBJ1-1,TRBD1,TRBV4-1
TGTGCCTGGATTCCAGAAGGGGGTTACACTGAAGCTTTCTTT,CAWIPEGGYTEAFF,few,TRBJ1-1,NA,TRBV30
TGTGCCAGCAAACAATACTCCTCTGGAAACACCATATATTTT,CASKQYSSGNTIYF,NA,TRBJ1-3,NA,TRBV28
TGTGCCAGCAGCCGGGACAGGGGTCGCGAGCAGTACTTC,CASSRDRGREQYF,NA,TRBJ2-7,TRBD1,TRBV4-2
TGTGCCAGCAGTTATACGGGGCGGCGCGATACGCAGTATTTT,CASSYTGRRDTQYF,NA,TRBJ2-3,NA,TRBV6-2/TRBV6-3